These 5 T cell receptor beta chains were sequenced from one sample in a study of T cells in Graves' hyperthyroidism and ophthalmopathy. Amplified regions were TCR beta CDR3 sequences from RNA transcripts. TCR CDR3 regions were first amplified by RT-PCR with HTBI primers. TCRdb ran MiXCR on the multiplex PCR reads and lists one entry per CDR3 protein. The table has more than 550,000 distinct CDR3 sequences, about 45% seen once. The source material was peripheral blood or thyroid tissue (not recorded which). The receptors come from an adult man with Graves' disease, either hyperthyroidism or ophthalmopathy (not recorded which).

This clonotype showed up just once. The V gene is TRBV10-3, the J gene TRBJ1-6; 7 bases align to TRBD1. V lost 5 bases to trimming and J lost 8 bases; unmatched junction nucleotides: 3. CDR1 is ENHRY, CDR2 SYGVKD, per germline. CDR3 length: 13 residues. This CDR3 reads CAISWDSDSPLHF. CDR3 bases: TGTGCCATCAGTTGGGACAGTGATTCACCCCTCCACTTT.

The chain is built from TRBV7-2 and TRBJ2-7; 10 nucleotides line up with TRBD1. The germline CDR1 and CDR2 sequences are SGHTA and FQGNSA. The CDR3 is 19 residues long. Losses at the gene ends were 5 bases for V and 3 bases for J; bases not matched to a gene: 19. The CDR3 nucleotides read TGTGCCAGCAGCGTACCGGGACAGGGGACGTGGAGGGCGGACTACGAGCAGTACTTC. Its protein is CASSVPGQGTWRADYEQYF. Supplemented by reference TRBV7-2 and TRBJ2-7, the full variable domain reads GAGVSQSPSNKVTEKGKDVELRCDPISGHTALYWYRQSLGQGLEFLIYFQGNSAPDKSGLPSDRFSAERTGGSVSTLTIQRTQQEDSAVYLCASSVPGQGTWRADYEQYFGPGTRLTVT.

This clonotype was seen just once. The V gene is TRBV7-2, the J gene TRBJ2-2, with 10 bases lining up with TRBD2. Germline V gene sequence: CDR1 SGHTA, CDR2 FQGNSA. The CDR3 sequence is 17 residues long. V lost 3 bases and J lost 3; bases outside the gene matches: 7. In nucleotides, the CDR3 is TGTACCAGCAGCTTTTCTAGCGGGAGATGGGACACCGGGGAGCTGTTTTTT. Protein sequence: CTSSFSSGRWDTGELFF. The variable domain in full, with the rest retrieved from reference TRBV7-2 and TRBJ2-2, is GAGVSQSPSNKVTEKGKDVELRCDPISGHTALYWYRQSLGQGLEFLIYFQGNSAPDKSGLPSDRFSAERTGGSVSTLTIQRTQQEDSAVYLCTSSFSSGRWDTGELFFGEGSRLTVL.

The rearrangement joins TRBV7-8 to TRBJ2-5; 11 bases are a match to TRBD2. The J segment lost 3 bases and the V segment lost 3 bases, leaving 0 bases of the junction unmatched. CDR3 length: 14 residues. CDR1 is SGHVS, CDR2 FQNEAQ, per germline. The CDR3 protein is CASSFSGREETQYF. As DNA, the CDR3 is TGTGCCAGCAGCTTTAGCGGGAGGGAAGAGACCCAGTACTTC.

A few counts support this clonotype. The V and J genes are TRBV7-2 and TRBJ1-5; D remains ambiguous. CDR1 SGHTA and CDR2 FQGNSA come from the germline V gene. CDR3 length: 14 residues. The ends were cut back, 3 bases at V and 3 bases at J, with 9 bases in the middle. CDR3 in DNA: TGTGCCAGCAGCTTGAATCAGGTCAATCAGCCCCAGCATTTT. Translating gives CASSLNQVNQPQHF. Full variable domain (outside the CDR3, taken from reference TRBV7-2 and TRBJ1-5): GAGVSQSPSNKVTEKGKDVELRCDPISGHTALYWYRQSLGQGLEFLIYFQGNSAPDKSGLPSDRFSAERTGGSVSTLTIQRTQQEDSAVYLCASSLNQVNQPQHFGDGTRLSIL.